This T cell receptor (beta chain) was retrieved from a study of T cells after yellow fever vaccination. Trimming took off 8 bases at V and 1 base at J, with 8 bases between the two ends. This CDR3 spans 13 amino acids. Study-wide points: After the booster, roughly 96% of CD4 and approximately 87% of CD8 primary-response clones were re-detected. Clonotype sharing between CD4 and CD8 compartments was small.

It was through 5'RACE template switching that TCR cDNA was made, with a universal primer site and UMIs added. In TCRdb, the 5' RACE reads were re-called with MiXCR into one record per CDR3 protein. The data show some 560,000 distinct CDR3 sequences, 15% to 20% seen once. In this sample, this clonotype turned up many times. The antigen is undetermined. Sequenced material: PBMCs, taken 15 days after the yellow fever booster vaccination. This sequence originates from a man younger than 40 who received the YFV17D yellow fever vaccine. This chain connects TRBV12-3 or TRBV12-4 to TRBJ2-2; D is perhaps TRBD1 (6 bases). The CDR3 protein is CASGRGNTGELFF. The CDR3 region has the DNA TGTGCCAGCGGCAGGGGGAACACCGGGGAGCTGTTTTTT.